The TCR beta chain under discussion was sequenced for a study of blood T cells in healthy people across ages. In the study overall: Template switching captured about one barcoded beta molecule per two T cells.

Per the germline V gene, CDR1 is DFQATT and CDR2 is SNEGSKA (reference sequence). CDR3 length: 11 amino acids. The ends were cut back, 6 bases at V and 5 bases at J, with 10 bases in the middle. The authors ran a second PCR of 7 to 11 cycles using a sample-barcoded 5' primer and a J-beta primer mix. Every cDNA molecule bore a tag from a template-switch adaptor containing 12 random nucleotides. TCRdb re-analysed the 5' RACE reads in MiXCR, keeping a single row per CDR3 protein. Of nearly 1 million distinct CDR3 sequences detected, 45% to 60% appear once; the ten largest clones hold about a fifth. V is TRBV20-1 and J is TRBJ1-1; unclear D gene. The sample consisted of blood. This sequence was found in a woman aged 55-69 years in good health. The CDR3 sequence is CSAHWRTEAFF. In DNA, the CDR3 is TGCAGTGCGCACTGGCGGACTGAAGCTTTCTTT.